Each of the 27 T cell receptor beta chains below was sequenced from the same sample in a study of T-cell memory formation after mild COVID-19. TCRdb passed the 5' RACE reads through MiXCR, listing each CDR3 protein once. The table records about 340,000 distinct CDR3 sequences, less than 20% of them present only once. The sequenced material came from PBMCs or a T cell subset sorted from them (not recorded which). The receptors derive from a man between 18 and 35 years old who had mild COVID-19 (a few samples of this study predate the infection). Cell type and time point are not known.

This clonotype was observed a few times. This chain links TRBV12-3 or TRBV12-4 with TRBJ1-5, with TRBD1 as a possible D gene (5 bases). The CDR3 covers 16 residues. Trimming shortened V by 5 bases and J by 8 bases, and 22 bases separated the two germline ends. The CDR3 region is CASSLHGTAGWKPQHF. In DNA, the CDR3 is TGTGCCAGCAGTCTTCACGGGACCGCCGGCTGGAAGCCCCAGCATTTT.

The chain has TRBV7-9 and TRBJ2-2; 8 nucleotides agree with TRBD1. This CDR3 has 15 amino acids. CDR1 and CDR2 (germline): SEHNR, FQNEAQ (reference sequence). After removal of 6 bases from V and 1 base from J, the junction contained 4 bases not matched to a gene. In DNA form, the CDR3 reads TGTGCCAGCAGACTGGGGACAGGGAACACCGGGGAGCTGTTTTTT. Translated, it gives CASRLGTGNTGELFF.

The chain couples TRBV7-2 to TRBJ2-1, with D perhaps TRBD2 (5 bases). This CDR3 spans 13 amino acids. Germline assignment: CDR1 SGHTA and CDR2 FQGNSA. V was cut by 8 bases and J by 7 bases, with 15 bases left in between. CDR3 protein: CASRASSWNEQFF. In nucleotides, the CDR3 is TGTGCCAGCCGGGCTAGCTCTTGGAATGAGCAGTTCTTC.

CDR3 in DNA: TGTGCCAGCAGAAGGGGACAGGGGACGACCGGGGAGCTGTTTTTT. This encodes CASRRGQGTTGELFF. The chain joins TRBV6-5 to TRBJ2-2; TRBD1 agrees at 10 bases. Trimming took 6 bases from V and 5 from J; bases not matched to a gene: 6. Germline CDR1 is MNHEY and CDR2 is SVGAGI. The CDR3 covers 15 residues.

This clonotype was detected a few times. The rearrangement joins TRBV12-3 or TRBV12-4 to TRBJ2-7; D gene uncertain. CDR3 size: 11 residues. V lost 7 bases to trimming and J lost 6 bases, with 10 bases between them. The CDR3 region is CASTLRGEQYF. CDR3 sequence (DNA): TGTGCCAGCACCCTGAGAGGCGAGCAGTACTTC.

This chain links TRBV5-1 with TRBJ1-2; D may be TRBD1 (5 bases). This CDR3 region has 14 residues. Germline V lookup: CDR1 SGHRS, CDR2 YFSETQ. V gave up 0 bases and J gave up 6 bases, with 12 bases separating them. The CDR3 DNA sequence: TGCGCCAGCAGCTTGGGAAGGGGCCGGAATGGCTACACCTTC. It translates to CASSLGRGRNGYTF.

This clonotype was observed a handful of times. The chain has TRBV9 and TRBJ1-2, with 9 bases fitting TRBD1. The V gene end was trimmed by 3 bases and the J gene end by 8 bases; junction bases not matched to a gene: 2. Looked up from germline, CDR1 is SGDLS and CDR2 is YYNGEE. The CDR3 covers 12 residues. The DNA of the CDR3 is TGTGCCAGCAGCGACAGGGGGCAGGGCTACACCTTC. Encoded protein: CASSDRGQGYTF.

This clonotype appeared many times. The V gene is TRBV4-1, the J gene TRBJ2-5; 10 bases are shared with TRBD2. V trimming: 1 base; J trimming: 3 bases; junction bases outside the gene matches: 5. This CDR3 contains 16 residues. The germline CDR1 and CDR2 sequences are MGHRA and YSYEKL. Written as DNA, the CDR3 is TGCGCCAGCAGCCAAGGACTAGGACTAGCGGAAGAGACCCAGTACTTC. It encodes CASSQGLGLAEETQYF.

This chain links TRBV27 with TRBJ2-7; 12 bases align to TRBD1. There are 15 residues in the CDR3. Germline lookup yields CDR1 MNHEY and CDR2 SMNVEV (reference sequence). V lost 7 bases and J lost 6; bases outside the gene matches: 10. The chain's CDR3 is CASISGTGGYFEQYF. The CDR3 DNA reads TGTGCCAGCATCTCCGGGACAGGGGGCTATTTCGAGCAGTACTTC.

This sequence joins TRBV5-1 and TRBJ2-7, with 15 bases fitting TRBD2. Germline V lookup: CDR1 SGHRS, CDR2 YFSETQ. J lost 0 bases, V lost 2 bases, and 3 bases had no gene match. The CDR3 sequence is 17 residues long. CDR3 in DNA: TGCGCCAGCAGCTTTGGGACTAGCGGGGGGTACTCCTACGAGCAGTACTTC. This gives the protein CASSFGTSGGYSYEQYF. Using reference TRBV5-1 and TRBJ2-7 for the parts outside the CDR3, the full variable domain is KAGVTQTPRYLIKTRGQQVTLSCSPISGHRSVSWYQQTPGQGLQFLFEYFSETQRNKGNFPGRFSGRQFSNSRSEMNVSTLELGDSALYLCASSFGTSGGYSYEQYFGPGTRLTVT.

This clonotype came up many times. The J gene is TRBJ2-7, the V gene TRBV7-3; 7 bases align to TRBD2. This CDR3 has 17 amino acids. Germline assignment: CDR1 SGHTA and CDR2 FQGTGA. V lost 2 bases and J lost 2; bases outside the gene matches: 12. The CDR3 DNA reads TGTGCCAGCAGCTTAGGTATGTCGGCTAGCGGACCCTACGAGCAGTACTTC. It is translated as CASSLGMSASGPYEQYF.

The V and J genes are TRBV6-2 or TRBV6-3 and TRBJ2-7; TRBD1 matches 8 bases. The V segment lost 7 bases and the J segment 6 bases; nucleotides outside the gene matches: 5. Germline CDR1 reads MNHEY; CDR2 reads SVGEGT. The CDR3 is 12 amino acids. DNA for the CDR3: TGTGCCAGCATCGGTCAGGGGGCCGAGCAGTACTTC. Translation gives CASIGQGAEQYF.

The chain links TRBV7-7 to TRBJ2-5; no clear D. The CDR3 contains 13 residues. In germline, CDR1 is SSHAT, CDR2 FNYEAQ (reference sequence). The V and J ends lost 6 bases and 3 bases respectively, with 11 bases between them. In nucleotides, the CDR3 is TGTGCCAGCAGTTTCCGGGCAAAAGAGACCCAGTACTTC. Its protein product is CASSFRAKETQYF.

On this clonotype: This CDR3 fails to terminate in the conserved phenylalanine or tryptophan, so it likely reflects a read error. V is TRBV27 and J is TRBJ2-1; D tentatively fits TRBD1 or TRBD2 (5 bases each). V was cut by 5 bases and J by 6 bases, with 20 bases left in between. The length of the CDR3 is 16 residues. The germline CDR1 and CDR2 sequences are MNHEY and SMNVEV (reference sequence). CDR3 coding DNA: TGTGCCAGCAGTCCTGCGAGGGGATTCTCTCGCAATGAGCAGTTCTTA. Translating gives CASSPARGFSRNEQFL.

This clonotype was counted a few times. This CDR3 reads CASSGPGQGAKEQYF. The CDR3 nucleotides are TGTGCCAGCAGTGGCCCGGGACAGGGGGCGAAAGAGCAGTACTTC. V and J are TRBV6-5 and TRBJ2-7; 12 bases match TRBD1. The CDR3 is 15 amino acids. Losses at the gene ends were 5 bases for V and 7 bases for J; bases not matched to a gene: 9. CDR1 is MNHEY, CDR2 SVGAGI, per germline.

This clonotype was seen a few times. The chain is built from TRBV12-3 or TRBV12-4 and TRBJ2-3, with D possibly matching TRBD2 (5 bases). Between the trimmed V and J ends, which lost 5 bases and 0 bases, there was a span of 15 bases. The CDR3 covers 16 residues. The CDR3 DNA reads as TGTGCCAGCAGTCATTCGGGGTTCCTTAGCACAGATACGCAGTATTTT. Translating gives CASSHSGFLSTDTQYF.

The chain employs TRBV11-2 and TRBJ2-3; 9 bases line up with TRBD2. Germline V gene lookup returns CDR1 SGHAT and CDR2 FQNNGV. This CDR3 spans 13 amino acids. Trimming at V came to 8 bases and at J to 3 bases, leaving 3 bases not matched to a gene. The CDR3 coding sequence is TGTGCCAGCTCTAGCGGGGAGACAGATACGCAGTATTTT. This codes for CASSSGETDTQYF.

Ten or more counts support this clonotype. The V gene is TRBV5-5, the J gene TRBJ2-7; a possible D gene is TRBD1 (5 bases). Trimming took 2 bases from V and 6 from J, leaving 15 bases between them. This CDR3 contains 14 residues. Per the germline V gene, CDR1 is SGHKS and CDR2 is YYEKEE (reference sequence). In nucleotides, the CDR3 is TGTGCCAGCAGCTTACGGGCAGGGTCAGGCGAGCAGTACTTC. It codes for CASSLRAGSGEQYF.

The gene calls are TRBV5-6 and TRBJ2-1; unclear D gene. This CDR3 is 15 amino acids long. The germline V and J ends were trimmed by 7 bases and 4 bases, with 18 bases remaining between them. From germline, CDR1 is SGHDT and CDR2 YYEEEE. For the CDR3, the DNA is TGTGCCAGCCGCTACCGACACAGAAATTACAATGAGCAGTTCTTC. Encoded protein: CASRYRHRNYNEQFF. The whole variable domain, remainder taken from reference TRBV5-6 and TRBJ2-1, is DAGVTQSPTHLIKTRGQQVTLRCSPKSGHDTVSWYQQALGQGPQFIFQYYEEEERQRGNFPDRFSGHQFPNYSSELNVNALLLGDSALYLCASRYRHRNYNEQFFGPGTRLTVL.

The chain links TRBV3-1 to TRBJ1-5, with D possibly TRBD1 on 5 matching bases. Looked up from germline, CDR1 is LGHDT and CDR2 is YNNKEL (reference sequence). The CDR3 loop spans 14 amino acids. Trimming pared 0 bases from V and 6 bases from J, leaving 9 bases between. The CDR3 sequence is CASSQEGVSQPQHF. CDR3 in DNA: TGTGCCAGCAGCCAAGAAGGGGTTAGTCAGCCCCAGCATTTT.

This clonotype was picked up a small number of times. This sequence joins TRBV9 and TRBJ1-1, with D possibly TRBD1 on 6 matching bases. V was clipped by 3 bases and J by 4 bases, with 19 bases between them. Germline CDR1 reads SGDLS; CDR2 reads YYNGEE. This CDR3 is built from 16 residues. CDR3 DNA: TGTGCCAGCAGCGCACCGGTTCCAGGGGACGGCACTGAAGCTTTCTTT. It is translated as CASSAPVPGDGTEAFF.

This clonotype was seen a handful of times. CDR3 sequence: CSVVETDLNQPQHF. For the CDR3, the DNA is TGCAGCGTTGTAGAAACCGACCTCAATCAGCCCCAGCATTTT. The chain combines TRBV29-1 with TRBJ1-5, with D hard to call. Germline V gives CDR1 SQVTM, CDR2 ANQGSEA. There are 14 residues in the CDR3. Trimming removed 4 bases from V and 3 bases from J, with 13 bases in between.

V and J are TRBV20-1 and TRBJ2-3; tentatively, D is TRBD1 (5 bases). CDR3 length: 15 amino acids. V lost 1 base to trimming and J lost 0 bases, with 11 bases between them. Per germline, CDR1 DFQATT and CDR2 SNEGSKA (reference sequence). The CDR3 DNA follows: TGCAGTGCTAGAGGACAGCTTTCAAGCACAGATACGCAGTATTTT. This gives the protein CSARGQLSSTDTQYF.

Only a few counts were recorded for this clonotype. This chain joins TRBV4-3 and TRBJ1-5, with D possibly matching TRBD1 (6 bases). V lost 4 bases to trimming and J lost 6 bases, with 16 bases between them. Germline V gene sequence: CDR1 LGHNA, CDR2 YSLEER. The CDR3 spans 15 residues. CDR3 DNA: TGCGCCAGCAGCCCCAAGGGGGGCTACGCTCAGCCCCAGCATTTT. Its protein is CASSPKGGYAQPQHF.

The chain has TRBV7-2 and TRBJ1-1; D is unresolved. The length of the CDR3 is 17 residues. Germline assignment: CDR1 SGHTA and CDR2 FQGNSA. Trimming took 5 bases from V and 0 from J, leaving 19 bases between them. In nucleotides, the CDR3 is TGTGCCAGCAGCCACCCGGTATTCGGGGTGATGAACACTGAAGCTTTCTTT. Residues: CASSHPVFGVMNTEAFF.

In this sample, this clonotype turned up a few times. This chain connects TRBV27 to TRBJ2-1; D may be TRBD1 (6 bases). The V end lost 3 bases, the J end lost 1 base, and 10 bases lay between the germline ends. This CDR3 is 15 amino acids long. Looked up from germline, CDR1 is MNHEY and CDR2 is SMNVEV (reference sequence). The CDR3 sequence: CASSFLGTSYNEQFF. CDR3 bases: TGTGCCAGCAGTTTCCTCGGGACATCCTACAATGAGCAGTTCTTC.

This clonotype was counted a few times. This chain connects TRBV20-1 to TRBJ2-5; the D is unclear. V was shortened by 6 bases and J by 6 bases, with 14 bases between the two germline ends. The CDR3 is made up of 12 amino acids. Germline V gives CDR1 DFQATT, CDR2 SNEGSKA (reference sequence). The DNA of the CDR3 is TGCAGTGCGCACTATAATGCACAGACCCAGTACTTC. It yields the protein CSAHYNAQTQYF.